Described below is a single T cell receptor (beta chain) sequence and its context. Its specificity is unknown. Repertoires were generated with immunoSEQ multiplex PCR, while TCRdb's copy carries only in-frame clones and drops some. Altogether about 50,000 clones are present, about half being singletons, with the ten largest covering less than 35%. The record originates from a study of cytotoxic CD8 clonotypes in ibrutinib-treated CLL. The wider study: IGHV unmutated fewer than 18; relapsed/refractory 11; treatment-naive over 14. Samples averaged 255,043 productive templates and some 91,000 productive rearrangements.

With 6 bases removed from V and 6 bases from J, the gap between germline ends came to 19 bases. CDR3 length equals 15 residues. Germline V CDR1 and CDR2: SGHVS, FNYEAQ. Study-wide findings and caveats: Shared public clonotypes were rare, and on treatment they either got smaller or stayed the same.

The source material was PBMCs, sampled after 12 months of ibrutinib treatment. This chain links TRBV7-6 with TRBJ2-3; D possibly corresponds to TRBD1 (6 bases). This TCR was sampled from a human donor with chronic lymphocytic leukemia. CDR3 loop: CASSHRDKERDTQYF. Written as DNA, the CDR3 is TGTGCCAGCAGTCACCGGGACAAAGAAAGGGATACGCAGTATTTT.